Presented here are 12 T cell receptor beta chains from one specimen sequenced in a study of early T cells in non-severe SARS-CoV-2 infection. From the 5' RACE reads, TCRdb called clonotypes with MiXCR, one entry per CDR3 protein. The data hold about 48,000 distinct CDR3 sequences, with about 9.2% observed a single time. The specimen sequenced was whole blood. The receptor set was obtained from an adult who was a healthcare worker with PCR-confirmed SARS-CoV-2 infection or an uninfected control (not recorded which).

In its sample, this clonotype was seen many times. CDR3 in amino acids: CSARDERGQGIQETQYF. CDR3 in DNA: TGCAGTGCTAGAGATGAAAGAGGACAGGGGATCCAAGAGACCCAGTACTTC. The J gene is TRBJ2-5, the V gene TRBV20-1; 9 bases match TRBD1. From germline, CDR1 is DFQATT and CDR2 SNEGSKA (reference sequence). This CDR3 is built from 17 residues. The V segment lost 0 bases and the J segment 1 base; nucleotides outside the gene matches: 9.

This clonotype was seen ten or more times. The chain links TRBV10-3 to TRBJ1-1, with TRBD1 as a possible D gene (5 bases). The CDR3 consists of 14 residues. From germline, CDR1 is ENHRY and CDR2 SYGVKD. V gave up 6 bases and J gave up 2 bases, with 13 bases separating them. The CDR3 DNA reads as TGTGCCATCAGGACAGCCACCCTAAACACTGAAGCTTTCTTT. It encodes CAIRTATLNTEAFF.

This clonotype has more than one count but fewer than ten. This rearrangement joins TRBV4-1 to TRBJ1-1, with a weak D call TRBD1 (6 bases). V dropped 3 bases and J dropped 0 bases, with 8 bases sitting between them. The CDR3 totals 14 residues. Germline CDR1 reads MGHRA; CDR2 reads YSYEKL. The CDR3 DNA sequence: TGCGCCAGCAGCCACCAGGGGATGAACACTGAAGCTTTCTTT. Translation gives CASSHQGMNTEAFF.

This clonotype came up many times. CDR3 coding DNA: TGCAGTGCTAGAGATCGTGGGGTCAGCGACTATTACGAGCAGTACTTC. Protein product: CSARDRGVSDYYEQYF. The chain uses TRBV20-1 and TRBJ2-7; TRBD2 is a possible D gene (5 bases). Germline V lookup: CDR1 DFQATT, CDR2 SNEGSKA (reference sequence). This CDR3 contains 16 residues. V was pared by 0 bases and J by 4 bases, with 19 bases between.

The chain joins TRBV6-1 to TRBJ2-7; possible D gene TRBD1, 5 bases. Between the trimmed V and J ends, which lost 1 base and 4 bases, there was a span of 14 bases. Germline loops: CDR1 MNHNS, CDR2 SASEGT. The CDR3 covers 15 residues. This CDR3 is CASSEGPGDSYEQYF. The CDR3, as DNA: TGTGCCAGCAGTGAAGGACCGGGCGACAGTTACGAGCAGTACTTC.

This clonotype came up many times. V is TRBV4-2 and J is TRBJ2-7, with 8 bases fitting TRBD1. The CDR3 runs 15 residues. From germline, CDR1 is LGHNA and CDR2 YNFKEQ. With 4 bases clipped from V and 0 bases from J, the junction kept 5 bases outside the gene matches. DNA of the CDR3: TGTGCCAGCAGCCGGACGGGACAGGTCTCCTACGAGCAGTACTTC. Protein sequence: CASSRTGQVSYEQYF.

Here the CDR3 DNA reads TGTGCCAGCAGCCAGACCCCGTACGAGCAGTACTTC. Translating it yields CASSQTPYEQYF. This chain links TRBV12-3 or TRBV12-4 with TRBJ2-7; no definite D call. CDR3 size: 12 residues. With 6 bases removed from V and 4 bases from J, the gap between germline ends came to 10 bases.

The rearrangement links TRBV20-1 to TRBJ2-1; the D gene is possibly TRBD2 (7 bases). Trimming left V 8 bases short and J 3 bases short, with 26 bases between. In germline, CDR1 is DFQATT, CDR2 SNEGSKA (reference sequence). This CDR3 is 17 amino acids long. CDR3 sequence reads: CSTKGVLREKDYNEQFF. The CDR3 nucleotides are TGCAGTACTAAGGGGGTTCTGCGGGAGAAGGACTACAATGAGCAGTTCTTC.

This clonotype appeared many times. The chain has TRBV12-5 and TRBJ2-5; 9 nucleotides match TRBD2. The germline CDR1 and CDR2 sequences are LGHNT and FRNRAP. The CDR3 has 15 residues. Trimming removed 4 bases from V and 2 bases from J; junction bases left unmatched: 5. CDR3 region: CASGSWTSEQETQYF. DNA of the CDR3: TGTGCTAGTGGTTCATGGACTAGCGAACAAGAGACCCAGTACTTC.

The chain couples TRBV5-1 to TRBJ2-3; possible D gene TRBD2, 6 bases. V was cut by 0 bases and J by 6 bases, with 14 bases left in between. The germline gives CDR1 SGHRS, CDR2 YFSETQ. The CDR3 runs 15 residues. The CDR3 coding sequence is TGCGCCAGCAGCTTGGTGGGGGGAGAGCAGGATACGCAGTATTTT. It translates to CASSLVGGEQDTQYF.

This clonotype was observed many times. The chain's CDR3 is CATSDTRDREETQYF. The CDR3 DNA follows: TGTGCCACCAGTGATACCCGGGACAGGGAAGAGACCCAGTACTTC. The genes are TRBV24-1 and TRBJ2-5; 9 bases fit TRBD1. This CDR3 is 15 amino acids long. V shed 3 bases, J shed 3 bases, and the junction held 4 bases outside the gene matches. CDR1 is KGHDR and CDR2 is SFDVKD in the germline V gene.

This clonotype has just a few counts. V gene TRBV7-2 combines with J gene TRBJ2-5; TRBD2 matches at 9 bases. After removal of 3 bases from V and 3 bases from J, the junction contained 5 bases not matched to a gene. The CDR3 consists of 15 residues. Germline-derived CDR1 and CDR2 are SGHTA and FQGNSA. The CDR3 sequence is CASSFTGLAKETQYF. DNA of the CDR3: TGTGCCAGCAGCTTTACGGGACTAGCAAAAGAGACCCAGTACTTC.